This entry lists 22 T cell receptor beta chains sequenced from one sample in a study of beta chain features in type 1 diabetes. Reverse transcribing all isolated RNA meant expressed TCRB transcripts were sequenced. The data were produced by immunoSEQ multiplex PCR, yet TCRdb's version contains in-frame clones alone and is incomplete. The sample includes some 900,000 clones, roughly a sixth seen only once; the top ten take about 0.025%. The sample taken for sequencing was naive CD4+ T cells from blood. The receptors here all came from a young woman in good health.

This chain connects TRBV25-1 to TRBJ1-6; a weak D match, TRBD1 (5 bases). The CDR3 has 13 residues. CDR1 is MGHDK, CDR2 SYGVNS, per germline. The CDR3 is CAAARQGNSPLHF. The CDR3 DNA sequence: TGTGCTGCGGCGCGTCAGGGTAATTCACCCCTCCACTTT.

CDR3 in DNA: TGTGCCAGCAGTCCGGGGGGACTGTTACGCGAGCAGTACTTC. Its translation: CASSPGGLLREQYF. The chain links TRBV28 to TRBJ2-7, with 7 bases matching TRBD2. This CDR3 comprises 14 residues. Losses at the gene ends were 5 bases for V and 6 bases for J; bases not matched to a gene: 10. CDR1 is MDHEN and CDR2 is SYDVKM in the germline V gene.

The V and J genes are TRBV4-2 and TRBJ1-2, with D possibly TRBD1 on 6 matching bases. This CDR3 has 14 residues. Trimming removed 2 bases at V and 2 bases at J, with 9 bases between. Germline CDR1 is LGHNA and CDR2 is YNFKEQ. CDR3 DNA: TGTGCCAGCAGCCAAACGGACAGAAACTATGGCTACACCTTC. Translated, it gives CASSQTDRNYGYTF.

The sample holds a few counts of this clone. The chain carries TRBV28 and TRBJ2-7; weak D call: TRBD1 (6 bases). CDR3 size: 15 residues. The V gene lost 4 bases and the J gene lost 0 bases, with 13 bases spanning the gap. The germline gives CDR1 MDHEN, CDR2 SYDVKM. The DNA of the CDR3 is TGTGCCAGCAGTTCATTAGGGACATACTCCTACGAGCAGTACTTC. Its translation: CASSSLGTYSYEQYF.

The table lists this clone with a few counts. The chain uses TRBV4-2 and TRBJ2-3; D remains unclear. CDR3 size: 16 residues. The V end was cut by 4 bases, the J end by 4 bases, with 18 bases between. Germline lookup yields CDR1 LGHNA and CDR2 YNFKEQ. In nucleotides, the CDR3 is TGTGCCAGCAGCCCGAGCCAAATCTCCGCGTCAGATACGCAGTATTTT. Its protein product is CASSPSQISASDTQYF.

This clone was seen more than once but under ten times. The rearrangement joins TRBV7-9 to TRBJ2-1; 9 positions match TRBD1. V dropped 10 bases and J dropped 8; count of bases not matched to a gene: 12. The germline V gene encodes CDR1 SEHNR and CDR2 FQNEAQ (reference sequence). The CDR3 has 14 amino acids. The CDR3 is CAKKNRDRVHEQFF. DNA for the CDR3: TGTGCCAAAAAAAACCGGGACAGGGTACATGAGCAGTTCTTC.

The rearrangement uses TRBV11-2 and TRBJ2-7, with D uncertain. V was clipped by 5 bases and J by 3 bases, with 14 bases between them. Germline V gives CDR1 SGHAT, CDR2 FQNNGV. This CDR3 is built from 14 residues. CDR3 sequence: CASSHGQVRYEQYF. CDR3 DNA sequence: TGTGCCAGCAGCCATGGGCAAGTCCGCTACGAGCAGTACTTC.

The sample holds a few counts of this clone. The chain employs TRBV5-8 and TRBJ1-5; D is undetermined. Trimming took off 5 bases at V and 7 bases at J, with 13 bases between the two ends. There are 13 residues in the CDR3. Germline CDR1 SGHTS, CDR2 YDEGEE. Written as DNA, the CDR3 is TGTGCCAGCAGTATCTCCATCGGGCAGCCCCAGCATTTT. Its protein is CASSISIGQPQHF. The full variable domain, completed using reference TRBV5-8 and TRBJ1-5, is EAGVTQSPTHLIKTRGQQATLRCSPISGHTSVYWYQQALGLGLQFLLWYDEGEERNRGNFPPRFSGRQFPNYSSELNVNALELEDSALYLCASSISIGQPQHFGDGTRLSIL.

V is TRBV18 and J is TRBJ2-7; 10 positions agree with TRBD2. Germline CDR1 KGHSH, CDR2 LQKENI. Trimming cost V 5 bases and J 4 bases; bases outside gene matches: 5. This CDR3 spans 14 amino acids. This CDR3 reads CASSWTSGEYEQYF. The CDR3 coding sequence is TGTGCCAGCTCATGGACTAGCGGAGAATACGAGCAGTACTTC.

This chain uses TRBV11-2 with TRBJ2-5; TRBD2 might be the D (6 bases). This CDR3 contains 16 residues. V was trimmed by 6 bases and J by 1 base, leaving 18 bases between them. Germline CDR1 and CDR2: SGHAT and FQNNGV. The CDR3, as DNA: TGTGCCAGCAGAAACGGATATAGCGGTTTCCAAGAGACCCAGTACTTC. Amino acids: CASRNGYSGFQETQYF.

The sample holds a few counts of this clone. V and J are TRBV7-2 and TRBJ2-1; TRBD1 is a possible D gene (6 bases). The CDR3 is made up of 14 amino acids. Germline-derived CDR1 and CDR2 are SGHTA and FQGNSA. Trimming removed 4 bases at V and 6 bases at J, with 13 bases between. CDR3 coding DNA: TGTGCCAGCAGCTCACCAACAGGGCCCAATGAGCAGTTCTTC. Protein sequence: CASSSPTGPNEQFF.

The V call is TRBV5-1, the J call TRBJ2-5; D possibly uses TRBD1 or TRBD2 (5 bases each). Trimming shortened V by 7 bases and J by 4 bases, and 17 bases separated the two germline ends. CDR1 is SGHRS and CDR2 is YFSETQ in the germline V gene. The CDR3 contains 14 residues. In DNA form, the CDR3 reads TGCGCCAGCGGGGACGGCCCAAGCTCAGAGACCCAGTACTTC. Amino acids: CASGDGPSSETQYF.

This chain connects TRBV7-3 to TRBJ2-3, with TRBD2 as a possible D gene (5 bases). V lost 5 bases and J 7 bases, leaving 13 bases between the germline ends. CDR1 and CDR2 from the germline V gene are SGHTA and FQGTGA. CDR3 size: 13 residues. The CDR3 loop reads CASSLSDFNTQYF. The CDR3, as DNA: TGTGCCAGCAGCCTTAGCGATTTCAATACGCAGTATTTT.

There are a few counts of this clone. This rearrangement joins TRBV7-9 to TRBJ1-2; tentative D call: TRBD1 (6 bases). V lost 3 bases and J 6 bases, leaving 14 bases between the germline ends. Germline V gene lookup returns CDR1 SEHNR and CDR2 FQNEAQ (reference sequence). The CDR3 loop spans 14 amino acids. CDR3 nucleotides: TGTGCCAGCAGCTTTTTCGGCTCAGGGGATGGCTACACCTTC. Translated, it gives CASSFFGSGDGYTF.

Only a few counts were recorded for this clone. The chain joins TRBV10-3 to TRBJ2-1; 11 nucleotides align to TRBD2. The length of the CDR3 is 18 residues. The germline V gene has CDR1 ENHRY and CDR2 SYGVKD. The V and J ends lost 3 bases and 7 bases, in that order; junction bases with no gene match: 14. The CDR3 DNA is TGTGCCATCAGTGATGGGACAACCGGGACTAGCGGTAGAAATGAGCAGTTCTTC. Translated: CAISDGTTGTSGRNEQFF.

The chain combines TRBV7-2 with TRBJ2-1; possibly TRBD1 or TRBD2 for D (5 bases each). Germline loops: CDR1 SGHTA, CDR2 FQGNSA. Trimming stripped 4 bases from V and 9 bases from J, with 19 bases between. CDR3 size: 15 residues. Here the CDR3 reads CASSYPGLAGGEQFF. As DNA, the CDR3 is TGTGCCAGCAGCTACCCGGGGCTAGCAGGCGGTGAGCAGTTCTTC.

This clone was observed a handful of times. The rearrangement uses TRBV6-1 and TRBJ2-5; tentative D call: TRBD1 (5 bases). This CDR3 is built from 13 residues. Trimming took 2 bases from V and 4 from J, leaving 8 bases between them. Germline CDR1 and CDR2: MNHNS and SASEGT. The CDR3 protein is CASSERQGETQYF. DNA of the CDR3: TGTGCCAGCAGTGAACGGCAGGGAGAGACCCAGTACTTC.

The chain uses TRBV19 and TRBJ2-7, with TRBD1 matching over 10 bases. The CDR3 runs to 14 residues. Unmatched junction bases numbered 12, after V lost 9 bases and J lost 7 bases. CDR1 is LNHDA and CDR2 is SQIVND in the germline V gene (reference sequence). CDR3 sequence: CASRPDRGQGEQYF. The CDR3 nucleotides read TGTGCCAGCCGACCCGACAGGGGGCAGGGTGAGCAGTACTTC.

This sequence joins TRBV9 and TRBJ2-7; D is possibly TRBD2 (6 bases). V lost 7 bases, J lost 2 bases, and 19 bases lay in between. Per the germline V gene, CDR1 is SGDLS and CDR2 is YYNGEE. The CDR3 spans 15 residues. The CDR3 region is CASSPTGLRAYEQYF. CDR3 coding DNA: TGTGCCAGCTCCCCAACGGGACTCCGAGCCTACGAGCAGTACTTC.

V and J are TRBV28 and TRBJ1-5, with D hard to call. The CDR3 sequence is 13 residues long. V was cut by 6 bases and J by 6 bases, with 12 bases left in between. Germline values: CDR1 MDHEN, CDR2 SYDVKM. Here the CDR3 DNA reads TGTGCCAGCAGGGCGGGAGGAGCTCAGCCCCAGCATTTT. This gives the protein CASRAGGAQPQHF.

This clone has only a few counts. The chain joins TRBV28 to TRBJ1-5; possible D gene TRBD1, 5 bases. V was clipped by 5 bases and J by 6 bases, with 11 bases between them. The CDR3 has 13 amino acids. Germline V lookup: CDR1 MDHEN, CDR2 SYDVKM. The CDR3 loop reads CASSRGRVQPQHF. In DNA form, the CDR3 reads TGTGCCAGCAGTCGAGGCAGGGTTCAGCCCCAGCATTTT.

This sequence joins TRBV28 and TRBJ1-1; tentatively, D is TRBD1 (5 bases). Trimming left V 4 bases short and J 4 bases short, with 13 bases between. Germline V lookup: CDR1 MDHEN, CDR2 SYDVKM. CDR3 length: 14 residues. The CDR3 nucleotides are TGTGCCAGCAGTTCTCCGGGACGTTCCACTGAAGCTTTCTTT. Amino acid sequence: CASSSPGRSTEAFF.